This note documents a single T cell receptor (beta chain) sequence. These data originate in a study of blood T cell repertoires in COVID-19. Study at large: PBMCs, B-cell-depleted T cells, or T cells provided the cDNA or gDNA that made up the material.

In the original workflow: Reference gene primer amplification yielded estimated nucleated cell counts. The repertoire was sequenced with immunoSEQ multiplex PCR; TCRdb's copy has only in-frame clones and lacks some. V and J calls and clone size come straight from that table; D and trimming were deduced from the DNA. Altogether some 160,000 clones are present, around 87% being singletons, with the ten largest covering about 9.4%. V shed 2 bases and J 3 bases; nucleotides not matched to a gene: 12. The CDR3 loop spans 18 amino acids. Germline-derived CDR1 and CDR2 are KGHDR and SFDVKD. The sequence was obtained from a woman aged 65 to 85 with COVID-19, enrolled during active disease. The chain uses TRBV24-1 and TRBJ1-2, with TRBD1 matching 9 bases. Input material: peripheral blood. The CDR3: CATSDSPGQGPDHYGYTF. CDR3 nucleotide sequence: TGTGCCACCAGTGATTCCCCGGGACAGGGCCCCGATCACTATGGCTACACCTTC.